This entry describes one TCR beta chain. This clone was counted only a few times. What this receptor recognizes is not known. Base qualities are missing; no much larger clone stands one base away. This sample was taken from a study of blood T cell repertoires in COVID-19 (dated by TCRdb to 2018 to 2020). As for the study more broadly: The collaborator samples originated in the United States, Italy and Spain and spanned the acute and convalescent phases of COVID-19. The prospective study material was composed of cDNA or gDNA derived from T cells, B-cell-depleted T cells, or PBMCs. The dataset comprised deeply sampled blood TCRbeta repertoires from subjects exposed to, actively infected with, or recovered from COVID-19. The repertoires were released in a freely available public database intended as a resource for research on the immune response to SARS-CoV-2. Samples were obtained from the ongoing ImmuneRACE study (first 160 participants) and from 1,000 to 1,500 subjects provided by 6 global collaborators. A de-identified subject ID, COVID-19 status, age in years and sex were almost always included in the sample metadata. Where HLA class I and class II types were available, the types were taken from metadata supplied by the sample provider, not from assay-based typing. On the study overall, not on this receptor specifically: The quantity of clinical and demographic metadata differed by source and by participant and was supplied without curation.

At one collaborating source in Seattle, patients were enrolled during active infection and were followed longitudinally through the course of disease. The collaborating institutions used their own protocols to collect whole blood in K2EDTA tubes. For TCRbeta analysis, collaborators shipped samples in one of three forms: frozen whole blood, isolated PBMCs, or DNA extracted from either of those sample types. Unmatched junction bases come to 6, with V trimmed by 3 bases and J by 9 bases. Taken from the germline V gene (reference sequence), the CDR1 and CDR2 loops are GTSNPN and SVGIG. The CDR3 runs 13 residues from the cysteine to the phenylalanine. Of all the DNA, just the CDR3 is kept, 39 bases in frame from base 1. The immunoSEQ Assay, a bias-controlled multiplex PCR, was used to amplify TCRbeta CDR3 regions from genomic DNA. In the authors' own workflow: Within the assay, amplification of reference gene primers was used to estimate how many nucleated cells each sample contained. Sequence reads were collapsed and filtered to measure the absolute abundance of every unique TCRbeta CDR3 rearrangement. For each sample, productive Simpson clonality was calculated as the square root of Simpson's diversity index over productive rearrangements. Held by TCRdb, this immuneACCESS table contains in-frame sequences only and omits some clones. Under half of the omission traces to an unresolved V gene where checked; the cause of the rest is unknown. The DNA was the basis for D and trimming; V, J and clone size are from that table. The sample records tens of thousands of clones, around 90% of which are singletons. The ten largest clonotypes hold under 5.5% of the sample.

This sequence was found in a man in his 60s with COVID-19, enrolled during active disease. Source material: peripheral blood. The chain is encoded by TRBV30 joined to TRBJ2-1; TRBD2 matches 9 bases in the middle. The DNA is TGTGCCTGGAGGCTTATAGCGGGAGTTGAGCAGTTCTTC. The translation is CAWRLIAGVEQFF.